A single sample gave rise to the 5 T cell receptor beta chains below, sequenced in a study of post-analysis software for immune sequencing data. The study's findings and limits: A few TRBV segments (TRBV5-6, TRBV5-1 and TRBV20-1 among them) occurred more frequently in patients than in controls.

TCR beta cDNA libraries included unique molecular identifiers. TCRdb re-called the PCR reads through MiXCR, storing one row per CDR3 protein. The sample shows about 400,000 distinct CDR3 sequences, roughly 30% of them seen only once. Their specific antigens are unknown. Sequencing used blood. The receptors here all came from a girl aged 10-17 years with multiple sclerosis.

This clonotype was seen a few times. This chain links TRBV27 with TRBJ1-1, with D tentatively TRBD1 (5 bases). V was shortened by 2 bases and J by 7 bases, with 8 bases between the two germline ends. Germline lookup yields CDR1 MNHEY and CDR2 SMNVEV (reference sequence). The CDR3 runs to 12 residues. CDR3 residues: CASSLMGGEAFF. CDR3 nucleotides: TGTGCCAGCAGTTTAATGGGGGGTGAAGCTTTCTTT.

This clonotype was observed at least ten times. J is TRBJ1-2 and V is TRBV29-1; D gene ambiguous. Germline V gene sequence: CDR1 SQVTM, CDR2 ANQGSEA. The CDR3 is 13 amino acids. Trimming shortened V by 1 base and J by 3 bases, and 9 bases separated the two germline ends. In DNA, the CDR3 is TGCAGCGTTGAAGTCGAGGGTTACTATGGCTACACCTTC. This encodes CSVEVEGYYGYTF.

This clonotype was seen only a few times. The chain combines TRBV12-3 or TRBV12-4 with TRBJ2-5; tentatively, D is TRBD2 (5 bases). There are 15 residues in the CDR3. The V end lost 5 bases, the J end lost 4 bases, and 17 bases lay between the germline ends. For the CDR3, the DNA is TGTGCCAGCAGTAAGAGAGCACCTGGAGGAGAGACCCAGTACTTC. Translating it yields CASSKRAPGGETQYF.

The V and J genes are TRBV5-1 and TRBJ2-7, with TRBD1 identical over 11 bases. Losses at the gene ends were 3 bases for V and 1 base for J; bases not matched to a gene: 9. The germline gives CDR1 SGHRS, CDR2 YFSETQ. This CDR3 comprises 17 residues. CDR3 nucleotides: TGCGCCAGCAGCTCCTCCTCAGGGACAGGGGGATCCTACGAGCAGTACTTC. This gives the protein CASSSSSGTGGSYEQYF.

V is TRBV10-2 and J is TRBJ1-2; TRBD1 aligns across 8 bases. The CDR3 is made up of 14 amino acids. The germline V gene has CDR1 WSHSY and CDR2 SAAADI. The trim removed 3 bases at V and 4 bases at J, leaving 4 bases unmatched. CDR3 region: CASSDPTGGYGYTF. The CDR3 nucleotides read TGCGCCAGCAGTGACCCCACAGGGGGCTATGGCTACACCTTC.